These 11 T cell receptor beta chains came from one sample sequenced in a study of blood T cells in healthy people across ages. The authors ran a second PCR of about 6 to 11 cycles using a sample-barcoded 5' primer and a J-beta primer mix. TCRdb analysed the 5' RACE reads with MiXCR anew, one entry per CDR3 protein. Among some 760,000 distinct CDR3 sequences listed, 25% were seen once. The same sample was also used in a study of T cells of mothers and their children.

The sample taken for sequencing was blood. Every receptor here comes from a boy between 5 and 17 years old in good health.

The chain links TRBV6-5 to TRBJ2-7; tentative D call: TRBD1 (7 bases). Germline-derived CDR1 and CDR2 are MNHEY and SVGAGI. The CDR3 is 12 amino acids. Between the trimmed V and J ends, which lost 6 bases and 5 bases, there was a span of 11 bases. The CDR3 DNA follows: TGTGCCAGCAGCCGCGGGACAGACGAGCAGTACTTC. Protein: CASSRGTDEQYF.

This clonotype has just one count. This chain uses TRBV15 with TRBJ1-2, with no clear D. V was clipped by 1 base and J by 3 bases, with 15 bases between them. The CDR3 is 16 amino acids. Germline V gives CDR1 LNHNV, CDR2 YYDKDF (reference sequence). CDR3 residues: CATSRGRGAGDYGYTF. The CDR3 region has the DNA TGTGCCACCAGCAGAGGTAGAGGCGCGGGAGACTATGGCTACACCTTC.

The sample holds a few counts of this clonotype. This chain's CDR3 is CASQGDQNEKLFF. The CDR3 bases are TGTGCCAGTCAGGGAGACCAAAATGAAAAACTGTTTTTT. This chain connects TRBV25-1 to TRBJ1-4; maybe TRBD1 (5 bases). V lost 9 bases and J lost 5, with 13 bases in between. This CDR3 is built from 13 residues. The germline CDR1 and CDR2 sequences are MGHDK and SYGVNS.

The rearrangement links TRBV4-3 to TRBJ2-7; a possible D gene is TRBD1 (6 bases). Germline V lookup: CDR1 LGHNA, CDR2 YSLEER. The CDR3 length is 17 residues. The V and J ends lost 0 bases and 0 bases respectively, with 15 bases between them. CDR3 sequence reads: CASSQDGAGALSYEQYF. Written as DNA, the CDR3 is TGCGCCAGCAGCCAAGATGGGGCAGGGGCTCTCTCCTACGAGCAGTACTTC.

This clonotype was observed a few times. The chain joins TRBV20-1 to TRBJ2-1, with 9 bases fitting TRBD2. Germline V gene sequence: CDR1 DFQATT, CDR2 SNEGSKA (reference sequence). The CDR3 spans 19 residues. J gave up 0 bases and V 0 bases, and 12 bases lay outside the gene matches. The CDR3: CSARDRLGTSPFSYNEQFF. The CDR3 DNA reads as TGCAGTGCTAGAGATCGATTAGGGACTAGCCCCTTCTCCTACAATGAGCAGTTCTTC.

The V gene is TRBV7-3, the J gene TRBJ2-1; 13 bases match TRBD2. Per germline, CDR1 SGHTA and CDR2 FQGTGA. The CDR3 runs 15 residues. The J segment lost 8 bases and the V segment lost 5 bases, leaving 6 bases of the junction unmatched. The CDR3 DNA sequence: TGTGCCAGCAGCCCCCGACTAGCGGGGGGTCATGAGCAGTTCTTC. Residues: CASSPRLAGGHEQFF.

J is TRBJ2-5 and V is TRBV28; D may be TRBD2 (6 bases). Near its end, the DNA agrees better with TRBJ2-1, so the J call may be wrong. Germline V gene lookup returns CDR1 MDHEN and CDR2 SYDVKM. The CDR3 runs 16 residues. As DNA, the CDR3 is TGTGCCAGCAGTTTAAGGGGATCGGGACTGGAGGATGAGCAGTTCTTC. It yields the protein CASSLRGSGLEDEQFF.

This clonotype was counted a single time. The V gene is TRBV24-1, the J gene TRBJ2-5, with D possibly being TRBD1 (5 bases). The last part of the DNA fits TRBJ2-7 better; the J call may be wrong. Germline loops: CDR1 KGHDR, CDR2 SFDVKD. The length of the CDR3 is 12 residues. This chain's CDR3 is CATRFGADEQYF. The CDR3 DNA sequence: TGTGCCACCAGATTTGGGGCCGACGAGCAGTACTTC.

The sample holds many counts of this clonotype. V is TRBV12-3 or TRBV12-4 and J is TRBJ2-7; the D gene could be TRBD1 or TRBD2 (5 bases each). The CDR3 has 13 amino acids. V gave up 3 bases and J gave up 6 bases, with 12 bases separating them. CDR3 residues: CASSFGGLGEQYF. The CDR3 DNA sequence: TGTGCCAGCAGTTTTGGGGGATTGGGCGAGCAGTACTTC.

This chain joins TRBV20-1 and TRBJ2-5; D unclear. This CDR3 has 14 amino acids. Germline assignment: CDR1 DFQATT and CDR2 SNEGSKA (reference sequence). Between the trimmed V and J ends, which lost 0 bases and 5 bases, there was a span of 13 bases. The CDR3 region is CSAREALSGETQYF. In nucleotides, the CDR3 is TGCAGTGCTAGAGAGGCCCTCTCGGGCGAGACCCAGTACTTC.

V usage is TRBV18 and J usage is TRBJ1-1; D is unresolved. The germline gives CDR1 KGHSH, CDR2 LQKENI. Trimming took 0 bases from V and 4 from J, leaving 3 bases between them. CDR3 length: 12 residues. For the CDR3, the DNA is TGTGCCAGCTCACCACCCGTCACTGAAGCTTTCTTT. Protein: CASSPPVTEAFF.